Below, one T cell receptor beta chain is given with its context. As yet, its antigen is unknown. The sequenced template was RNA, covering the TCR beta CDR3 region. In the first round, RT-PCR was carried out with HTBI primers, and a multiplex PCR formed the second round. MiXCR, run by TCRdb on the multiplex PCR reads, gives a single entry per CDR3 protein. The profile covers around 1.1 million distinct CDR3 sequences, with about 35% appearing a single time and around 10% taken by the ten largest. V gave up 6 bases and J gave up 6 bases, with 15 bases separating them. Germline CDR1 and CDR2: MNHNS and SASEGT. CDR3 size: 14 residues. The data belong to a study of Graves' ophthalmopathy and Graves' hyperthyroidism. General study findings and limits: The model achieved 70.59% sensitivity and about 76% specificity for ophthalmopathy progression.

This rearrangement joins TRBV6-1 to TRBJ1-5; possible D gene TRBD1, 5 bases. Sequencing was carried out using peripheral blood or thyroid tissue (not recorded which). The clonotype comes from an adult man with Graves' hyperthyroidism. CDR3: CASSDSWGSQPQHF. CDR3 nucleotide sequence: TGTGCCAGCAGCGACAGTTGGGGCAGTCAGCCCCAGCATTTT.